The sequence of this T cell receptor beta chain was determined in a study of OX40 agonist ivuxolimab in advanced cancers. Notes on the study in general: Nonresponders, in some cases, also had low normalized T-cell clonal expansion.

Profiled with immunoSEQ multiplex PCR; TCRdb holds only in-frame clones, not every one. The sample contains about 27,000 clones, over 85% of which appear only once. This CDR3 contains 13 residues. The germline V gene encodes CDR1 ENHRY and CDR2 SYGVKD. With 6 bases removed from V and 4 bases from J, the gap between germline ends came to 10 bases. Worth noting for this clone: The antigen remains undetermined.

The sequence was obtained from an adult with an advanced solid tumor such as melanoma, head and neck, liver or kidney cancer. This sample comprised CD4+ or CD8+ T cells sorted from blood, obtained in a trial of the OX40 agonist ivuxolimab. This chain joins TRBV10-3 and TRBJ2-1; a possible D gene is TRBD2 (5 bases). The CDR3 loop is CAISPTSYNEQFF. The CDR3 nucleotides read TGTGCCATCAGCCCTACTAGTTACAATGAGCAGTTCTTC.